The clone carrying this TCR beta chain was observed a few times. The antigen is unknown. Trimming removed 2 bases from V and 0 bases from J; junction bases left unmatched: 1. The CDR3 extends over 15 amino acids. In germline, CDR1 is SGDLS, CDR2 YYNGEE. Patients with uncontrolled infections, other autoimmune diseases, pregnancy or lactation were excluded. Isolation of PBMCs was performed on around 9.7 ml fresh peripheral blood. Template material for amplifying TCR beta CDR3 regions consisted of RNA transcripts. The TCR CDR3 was amplified in a first-round RT-PCR using the HTBI primer set. Using its own MiXCR run on the multiplex PCR reads, TCRdb lists one record per CDR3 protein. There are roughly 740,000 distinct CDR3 sequences in the sample; around 17% occur only once, and approximately 8.4% lies in the top ten. These data originate in a study of T cells in Graves' hyperthyroidism and ophthalmopathy.

Overall study findings and caveats: Ophthalmopathy was distinguished from stable hyperthyroidism by 13 V-J signatures. Most clonotypes expanded in thyroid above 0.001 were likewise present in blood.

V and J are TRBV9 and TRBJ2-3; 9 positions agree with TRBD1. Sequencing was performed on blood. This sequence was found in a man aged 18 to 35 with Graves' hyperthyroidism. In DNA, the CDR3 is TGTGCCAGCAGCGTGGGGACAGGGAGCACAGATACGCAGTATTTT. It encodes CASSVGTGSTDTQYF.